This T cell receptor beta chain was retrieved from a study of shared T cell receptors in the human thymus. Clones were sequenced by immunoSEQ multiplex PCR, and TCRdb holds only the in-frame ones, with some missing. Among 550,000 to 800,000 clones listed, approximately 85% were seen once. Another study also made use of these data, one on human thymus T cells. That study reports: Thymic material originated from resections removed in the course of corrective heart surgery. What related research reported was that thymic repertoires overlapped highly among unrelated individuals.

This clonotype was sampled from a girl under three years old with a congenital heart defect. Sequenced: thymocytes.

CDR3 sequence: CATSKKTSGGPTTGELFF. The CDR3 DNA follows: TGTGCCACCAGCAAAAAGACTAGCGGGGGGCCGACCACCGGGGAGCTGTTTTTT. The chain carries TRBV15 and TRBJ2-2; 13 bases are a match to TRBD2. Trimming removed 4 bases from V and 4 bases from J; junction bases left unmatched: 9. Germline V CDR1 and CDR2: LNHNV, YYDKDF (reference sequence). This CDR3 has 18 amino acids.